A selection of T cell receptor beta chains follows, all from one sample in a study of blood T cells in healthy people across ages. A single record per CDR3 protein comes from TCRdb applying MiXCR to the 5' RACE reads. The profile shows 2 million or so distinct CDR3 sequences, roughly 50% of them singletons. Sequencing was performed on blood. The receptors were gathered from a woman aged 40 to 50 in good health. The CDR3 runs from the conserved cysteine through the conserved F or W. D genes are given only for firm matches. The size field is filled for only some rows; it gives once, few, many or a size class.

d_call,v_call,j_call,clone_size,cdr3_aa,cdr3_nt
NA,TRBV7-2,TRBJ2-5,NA,CASSLAMQGTQYF,TGTGCCAGCAGCTTAGCCATGCAGGGGACCCAGTACTTC
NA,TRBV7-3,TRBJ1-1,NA,CASSLEYGEAFF,TGTGCCAGCAGCTTAGAGTACGGAGAAGCTTTCTTT
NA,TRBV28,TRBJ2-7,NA,CASSFKAGSSYEQYF,TGTGCCAGCAGTTTTAAGGCAGGTAGCTCCTACGAGCAGTACTTC
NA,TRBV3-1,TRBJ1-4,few,CASSRAGRMGMEKLFF,TGTGCCAGCAGCCGAGCGGGACGGATGGGGATGGAAAAACTGTTTTTT
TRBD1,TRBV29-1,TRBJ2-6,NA,CSVGQGGAGANVLTF,TGCAGCGTTGGACAGGGGGGAGCTGGGGCCAACGTCCTGACTTTC
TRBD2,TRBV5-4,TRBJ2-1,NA,CASSLSGGYAEQFF,TGTGCCAGCAGCTTGAGCGGGGGGTACGCTGAGCAGTTCTTC
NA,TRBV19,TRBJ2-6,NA,CASSIGRSRSGANVLTF,TGTGCCAGTAGTATAGGGCGTAGTCGCTCTGGGGCCAACGTCCTGACTTTC
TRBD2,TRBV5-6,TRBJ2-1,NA,CASSLVRLAGDRNEQFF,TGTGCCAGCAGCTTGGTCAGACTAGCGGGAGATAGAAATGAGCAGTTCTTC
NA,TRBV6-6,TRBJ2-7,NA,CASSSDRSRAYEQYF,TGTGCCAGCAGTTCAGACAGGTCAAGGGCCTACGAGCAGTACTTC
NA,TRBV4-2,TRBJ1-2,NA,CASSLIGAAGYTF,TGTGCCAGCAGCCTCATTGGGGCGGCTGGCTACACCTTC
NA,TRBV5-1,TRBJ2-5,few,CASSLWFTGTQETQYF,TGCGCCAGCAGCTTGTGGTTTACGGGGACCCAAGAGACCCAGTACTTC
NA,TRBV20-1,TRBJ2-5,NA,CNARDIAARETQYF,TGCAATGCTAGAGATATAGCCGCAAGAGAGACCCAGTACTTC
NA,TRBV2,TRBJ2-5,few,CASQLSPPAKSYF,TGTGCCTCACAGCTAAGCCCTCCAGCTAAATCGTACTTC
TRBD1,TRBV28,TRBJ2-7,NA,CASRGRDRVSSRYEQYF,TGTGCCAGCAGAGGTCGAGACAGGGTGTCTTCTCGCTACGAGCAGTACTTC
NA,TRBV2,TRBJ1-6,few,CASSDSWSENSPLHF,TGTGCCAGCAGTGATAGTTGGTCCGAAAATTCACCCCTCCACTTT
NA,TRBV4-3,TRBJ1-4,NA,CASQPTYATNEKLFF,TGCGCCAGTCAGCCGACTTATGCAACTAATGAAAAACTGTTTTTT
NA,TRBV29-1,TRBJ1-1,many,CSVCEGQRTEAFF,TGCAGCGTTTGCGAGGGGCAGAGAACTGAAGCTTTCTTT
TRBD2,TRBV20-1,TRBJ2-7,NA,CSAVETSGGPYEQYF,TGCAGTGCAGTAGAGACTAGCGGGGGGCCTTACGAGCAGTACTTC
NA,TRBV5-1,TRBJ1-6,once,CATKPGTGIGSPLHF,TGCGCCACCAAGCCCGGAACCGGCATAGGGTCACCCCTCCACTTT
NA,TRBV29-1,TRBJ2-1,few,CSVEVGGGRGNEQFF,TGCAGCGTTGAAGTTGGGGGGGGCAGGGGCAATGAGCAGTTCTTC
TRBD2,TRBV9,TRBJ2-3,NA,CASSVRTSGGATTDTQYF,TGTGCCAGCAGCGTAAGGACTAGCGGGGGGGCGACCACAGATACGCAGTATTTT
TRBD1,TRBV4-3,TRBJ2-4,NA,CVSSRTGTGGNIQYF,TGCGTCAGCAGCCGAACCGGGACAGGCGGAAACATTCAGTACTTC
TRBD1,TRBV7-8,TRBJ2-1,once,CASGRTGPEQFF,TGTGCCAGCGGAAGGACAGGGCCTGAGCAGTTCTTC
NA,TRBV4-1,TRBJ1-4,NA,CASSQVAGEELFF,TGCGCCAGCAGCCAAGTGGCCGGGGAGGAACTGTTTTTT
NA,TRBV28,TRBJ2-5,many,CASGIWETQYF,TGTGCCAGCGGAATATGGGAGACCCAGTACTTC
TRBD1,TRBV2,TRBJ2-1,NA,CASSVALGTGDRYEQFF,TGTGCCAGCAGTGTCGCCCTCGGGACAGGGGATCGATATGAGCAGTTCTTC
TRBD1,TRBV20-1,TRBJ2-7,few,CSASRPDRASYEQYF,TGCAGTGCTAGTCGTCCGGACAGGGCCTCCTACGAGCAGTACTTC
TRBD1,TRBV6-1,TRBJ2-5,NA,CASLVGQAMRETQYF,TGTGCCAGCTTGGTAGGACAGGCGATGAGGGAGACCCAGTACTTC
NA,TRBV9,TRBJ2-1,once,CASSDGASAHNEQFF,TGTGCCAGCAGCGACGGGGCTAGCGCTCACAATGAGCAGTTCTTC
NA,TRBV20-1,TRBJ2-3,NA,CSARAGGSTDTQYF,TGCAGTGCTAGGGCCGGTGGGAGCACAGATACGCAGTATTTT
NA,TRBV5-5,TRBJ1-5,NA,CASSHHQAPPFLSNQPQHF,TGTGCCAGCAGCCATCACCAGGCTCCACCTTTTCTTAGCAATCAGCCCCAGCATTTT
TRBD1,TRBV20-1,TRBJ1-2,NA,CSAASTGGAKGGYTF,TGCAGTGCGGCGAGCACAGGGGGCGCGAAAGGAGGCTACACCTTC
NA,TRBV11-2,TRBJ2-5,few,CASSLDLGSTETQYF,TGTGCCAGCAGCTTAGATTTGGGCAGTACCGAGACCCAGTACTTC
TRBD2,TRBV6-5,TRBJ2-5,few,CASSYWVAGDQETQYF,TGTGCCAGCAGTTACTGGGTAGCGGGGGACCAAGAGACCCAGTACTTC
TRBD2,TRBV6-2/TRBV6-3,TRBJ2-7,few,CASSSRTSGVAYEQYF,TGTGCCAGCAGTTCCAGGACTAGCGGGGTAGCCTACGAGCAGTACTTC
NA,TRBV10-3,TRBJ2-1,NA,CAISEAPRGRNEQFF,TGTGCCATCAGTGAGGCCCCACGGGGGCGGAATGAGCAGTTCTTC
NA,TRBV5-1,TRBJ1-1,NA,CASSFPGSPEAFF,TGCGCCAGCAGCTTTCCAGGTAGCCCTGAAGCTTTCTTT
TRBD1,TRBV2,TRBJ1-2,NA,CASSVETGLGYTF,TGTGCCAGCAGTGTGGAGACAGGGCTTGGCTACACCTTC
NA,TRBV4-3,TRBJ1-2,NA,CASSPTAGTRGYTF,TGCGCCAGCAGCCCCACGGCCGGGACGAGGGGCTACACCTTC
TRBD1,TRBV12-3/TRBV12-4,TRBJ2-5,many,CASSLQGAEETQYF,TGTGCCAGCAGCTTACAGGGGGCGGAAGAGACCCAGTACTTC
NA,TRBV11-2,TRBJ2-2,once,CASSLLPGANTGELFF,TGTGCCAGCAGCTTACTTCCGGGGGCCAACACCGGGGAGCTGTTTTTT
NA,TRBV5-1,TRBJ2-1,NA,CASTVSRHEQFF,TGCGCCAGCACTGTCTCTCGCCATGAGCAGTTCTTC
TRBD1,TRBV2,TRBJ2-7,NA,CASSPLRTGAYEQYF,TGTGCCAGCAGTCCCCTAAGGACAGGGGCCTACGAGCAGTACTTC
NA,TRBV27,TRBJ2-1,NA,CASSLLPRGRTSYNEQFF,TGTGCCAGCAGTTTATTACCCCGGGGCAGGACGTCCTACAATGAGCAGTTCTTC
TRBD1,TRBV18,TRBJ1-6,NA,CASSPRRQGVSSYNSPLHF,TGTGCCAGCTCACCACGTCGACAGGGGGTTAGCTCCTATAATTCACCCCTCCACTTT
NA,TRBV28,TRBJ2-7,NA,CASSPRPRGGSYEQYF,TGTGCCAGCAGTCCCCGGCCCAGAGGCGGGTCTTACGAGCAGTACTTC
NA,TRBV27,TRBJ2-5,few,CASSPKRGETQYF,TGTGCCAGCAGCCCTAAGAGGGGAGAGACCCAGTACTTC
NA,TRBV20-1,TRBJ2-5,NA,CSADLGTQYF,TGCAGTGCTGACCTTGGGACCCAGTACTTC
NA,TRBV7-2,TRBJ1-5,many,CASSLVAGSNQPQHF,TGTGCCAGCAGCTTAGTAGCAGGGAGCAATCAGCCCCAGCATTTT
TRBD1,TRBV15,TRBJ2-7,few,CATSGGQGAEEEYEQYF,TGTGCCACCAGCGGAGGACAGGGGGCAGAGGAGGAGTACGAGCAGTACTTC
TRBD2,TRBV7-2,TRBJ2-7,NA,CASSPRMGLGGEQYF,TGTGCCAGCAGCCCACGAATGGGACTAGGGGGCGAGCAGTACTTC
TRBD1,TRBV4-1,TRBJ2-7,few,CASSQSSGQGLHGEQYF,TGCGCCAGCAGCCAATCTTCGGGACAGGGGTTGCATGGTGAGCAGTACTTC
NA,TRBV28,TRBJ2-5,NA,CASSPNRYGETQYF,TGTGCCAGCAGTCCCAACCGATACGGGGAGACCCAGTACTTC